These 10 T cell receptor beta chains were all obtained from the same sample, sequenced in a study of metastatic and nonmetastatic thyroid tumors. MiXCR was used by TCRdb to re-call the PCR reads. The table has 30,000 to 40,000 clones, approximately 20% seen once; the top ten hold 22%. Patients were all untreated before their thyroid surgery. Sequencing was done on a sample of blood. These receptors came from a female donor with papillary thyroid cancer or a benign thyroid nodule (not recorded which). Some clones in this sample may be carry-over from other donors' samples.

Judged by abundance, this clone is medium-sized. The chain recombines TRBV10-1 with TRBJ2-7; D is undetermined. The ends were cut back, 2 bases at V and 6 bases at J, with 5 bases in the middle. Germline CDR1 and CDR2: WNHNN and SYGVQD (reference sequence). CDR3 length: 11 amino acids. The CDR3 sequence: CASSEGTEQYF. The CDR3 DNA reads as TGCGCCAGCAGTGAGGGAACCGAGCAGTACTTC.

Here the CDR3 reads CASSFAGTGELFF. In DNA, the CDR3 is TGTGCCAGCAGCTTCGCCGGCACCGGGGAGCTGTTTTTT. The chain links TRBV11-3 to TRBJ2-2; no clear D gene. Trimming shortened V by 3 bases and J by 4 bases, and 6 bases separated the two germline ends. CDR3 length: 13 amino acids. Germline values: CDR1 SGHNT, CDR2 YENEEA.

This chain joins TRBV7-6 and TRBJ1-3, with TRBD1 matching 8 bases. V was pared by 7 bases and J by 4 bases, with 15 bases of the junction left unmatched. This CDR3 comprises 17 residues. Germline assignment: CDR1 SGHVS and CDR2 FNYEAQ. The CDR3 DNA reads TGTGCCAGCATCACCCGGATGGGACAGGTCGTCGGAAACACCATATATTTT. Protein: CASITRMGQVVGNTIYF.

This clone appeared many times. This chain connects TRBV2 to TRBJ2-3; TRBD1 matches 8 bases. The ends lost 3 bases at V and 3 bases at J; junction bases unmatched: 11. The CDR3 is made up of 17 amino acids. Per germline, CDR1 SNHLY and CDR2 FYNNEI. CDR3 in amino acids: CASSEGQDSRWTDTQYF. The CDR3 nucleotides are TGTGCCAGCAGTGAGGGACAGGATTCCAGATGGACAGATACGCAGTATTTT. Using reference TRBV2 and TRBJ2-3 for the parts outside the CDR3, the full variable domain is EPEVTQTPSHQVTQMGQEVILRCVPISNHLYFYWYRQILGQKVEFLVSFYNNEISEKSEIFDDQFSVERPDGSNFTLKIRSTKLEDSAMYFCASSEGQDSRWTDTQYFGPGTRLTVL.

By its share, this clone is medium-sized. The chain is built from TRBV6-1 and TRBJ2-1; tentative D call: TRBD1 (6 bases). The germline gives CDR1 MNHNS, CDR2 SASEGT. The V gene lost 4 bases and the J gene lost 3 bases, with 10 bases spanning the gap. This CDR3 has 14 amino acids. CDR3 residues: CASSVQGFYNEQFF. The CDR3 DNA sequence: TGTGCCAGCAGTGTACAGGGATTCTACAATGAGCAGTTCTTC.

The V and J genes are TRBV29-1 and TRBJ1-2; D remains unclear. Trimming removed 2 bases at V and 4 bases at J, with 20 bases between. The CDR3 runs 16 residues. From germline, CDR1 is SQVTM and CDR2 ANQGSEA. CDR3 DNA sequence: TGCAGCGTTGAATGGCGGGCGGAGAACCGCCGCTATGGCTACACCTTC. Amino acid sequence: CSVEWRAENRRYGYTF.

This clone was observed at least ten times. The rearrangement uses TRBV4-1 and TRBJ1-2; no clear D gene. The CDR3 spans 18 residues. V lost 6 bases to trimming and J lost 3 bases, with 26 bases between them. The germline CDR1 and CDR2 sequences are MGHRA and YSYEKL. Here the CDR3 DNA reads TGCGCCAGCAGGCCCGGGAGACAATCCCTAAGCAACTACTATGGCTACACCTTC. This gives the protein CASRPGRQSLSNYYGYTF.

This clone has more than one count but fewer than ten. The CDR3 region is CATSDFEYIYLNDNEQFF. DNA of the CDR3: TGTGCCACCAGTGATTTCGAGTATATATACCTAAATGACAATGAGCAGTTCTTC. The rearrangement joins TRBV24-1 to TRBJ2-1; D remains ambiguous. Germline lookup yields CDR1 KGHDR and CDR2 SFDVKD. There are 18 residues in the CDR3. V dropped 1 base and J dropped 5 bases, with 20 bases sitting between them.

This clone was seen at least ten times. CDR3 DNA: TGTGCCATCAGTGAGTCGTGGGCAGCGAACACCGGGGAGCTGTTTTTT. Encoded protein: CAISESWAANTGELFF. The rearrangement links TRBV10-3 to TRBJ2-2; D unclear. This CDR3 has 16 amino acids. V lost 0 bases to trimming and J lost 0 bases, with 8 bases between them. The V gene's germline CDR1 is ENHRY and CDR2 SYGVKD.

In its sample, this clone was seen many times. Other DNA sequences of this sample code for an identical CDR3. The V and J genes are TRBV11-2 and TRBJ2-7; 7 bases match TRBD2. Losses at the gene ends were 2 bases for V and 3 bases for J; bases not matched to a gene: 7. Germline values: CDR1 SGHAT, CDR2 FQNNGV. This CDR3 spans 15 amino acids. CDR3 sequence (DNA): TGTGCCAGCAGCTTAACCGACTCGGGGGGCTACGAGCAGTACTTC. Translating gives CASSLTDSGGYEQYF.